These 13 T cell receptor beta chains originate from one sample sequenced in a study of blood T cell repertoires in COVID-19. The table came from immunoSEQ multiplex PCR; TCRdb's copy has only in-frame clones and leaves some out. The table lists 130,000 to 150,000 clones, about nine tenths of them singletons. The sample was peripheral blood. The receptors stem from a man over 45 who had recovered from COVID-19.

This rearrangement joins TRBV7-9 to TRBJ1-2, with D unclear. Per germline, CDR1 SEHNR and CDR2 FQNEAQ (reference sequence). Trimming removed 1 base at V and 0 bases at J, with 6 bases between. The CDR3 totals 14 residues. DNA of the CDR3: TGTGCCAGCAGCTTAGGAACAGCTAACTATGGCTACACCTTC. It codes for CASSLGTANYGYTF.

The rearrangement uses TRBV7-2 and TRBJ2-2; no firm D call. The V end lost 5 bases, the J end lost 6 bases, and 16 bases lay between the germline ends. Germline V gene data show CDR1 as SGHTA and CDR2 as FQGNSA. This CDR3 has 15 residues. The CDR3 nucleotides read TGTGCCAGCAGCCTCGAAATTATAGCCCCCGGGGAGCTGTTTTTT. It encodes CASSLEIIAPGELFF.

This chain links TRBV19 with TRBJ2-2; 9 positions match TRBD2. J lost 4 bases, V lost 3 bases, and 3 bases had no gene match. CDR3 length equals 15 residues. Germline-derived CDR1 and CDR2 are LNHDA and SQIVND (reference sequence). The CDR3 region is CASSMPRGGTGELFF. The DNA of the CDR3 is TGTGCCAGTAGTATGCCGCGGGGGGGCACCGGGGAGCTGTTTTTT. Supplemented by reference TRBV19 and TRBJ2-2, the full variable domain reads DGGITQSPKYLFRKEGQNVTLSCEQNLNHDAMYWYRQDPGQGLRLIYYSQIVNDFQKGDIAEGYSVSREKKESFPLTVTSAQKNPTAFYLCASSMPRGGTGELFFGEGSRLTVL.

This clone was detected once. The chain recombines TRBV12-5 with TRBJ2-1, with 9 positions matching TRBD1. The CDR3 extends over 16 amino acids. Germline-derived CDR1 and CDR2 are LGHNT and FRNRAP. Trimming cost V 6 bases and J 4 bases; bases outside gene matches: 10. The CDR3 here is CASGSGQGSLYNEQFF. The DNA of the CDR3 is TGTGCTAGTGGAAGCGGACAGGGGTCACTGTACAATGAGCAGTTCTTC.

The sample holds one count of this clone. The chain couples TRBV4-2 to TRBJ1-4; 8 bases are a match to TRBD1. Germline V CDR1 and CDR2: LGHNA, YNFKEQ. The V and J ends lost 0 bases and 8 bases, in that order; junction bases with no gene match: 11. This CDR3 comprises 17 residues. The CDR3 reads CASSQDGWVQGDEKLFF. The CDR3 bases are TGTGCCAGCAGCCAAGATGGTTGGGTACAGGGGGACGAAAAACTGTTTTTT.

The chain recombines TRBV21-1 with TRBJ2-7; TRBD2 is the table's D call, not checked against the DNA. TRBV21-1 is shown as a pseudogene. The CDR3 has 11 residues. The CDR3 region is CARTGGYEQYF. The CDR3 DNA sequence: TGTGCCAGAACCGGGGGCTACGAGCAGTACTTC.

This clone showed up just a few times. The CDR3 nucleotides read TGTGCCAGCAGCCCTGTAGCGGGGTTTAGCACAGATACGCAGTATTTT. Encoded protein: CASSPVAGFSTDTQYF. The chain carries TRBV4-2 and TRBJ2-3, with 8 bases identical to TRBD2. The CDR3 spans 16 residues. Germline assignment: CDR1 LGHNA and CDR2 YNFKEQ. The trim removed 4 bases at V and 0 bases at J, leaving 6 bases unmatched.

This clone was picked up a small number of times. The chain links TRBV7-6 to TRBJ2-3; 9 nucleotides agree with TRBD2. CDR1 is SGHVS, CDR2 FNYEAQ, per germline. CDR3 length: 19 residues. V lost 8 bases to trimming and J lost 4 bases; unmatched junction nucleotides: 22. DNA of the CDR3: TGTGCCAGCGGTCCTCAGAGGCGATCCGGGACTAGCAATCCAGATACGCAGTATTTT. Amino acid sequence: CASGPQRRSGTSNPDTQYF.

The gene calls are TRBV7-2 and TRBJ1-1; no definite D call. The germline CDR1 and CDR2 sequences are SGHTA and FQGNSA. The CDR3 length is 16 residues. V was trimmed by 3 bases and J by 0 bases, leaving 14 bases between them. CDR3 amino acids: CASSLVARLLNTEAFF. In DNA form, the CDR3 reads TGTGCCAGCAGCTTGGTGGCCAGACTCCTGAACACTGAAGCTTTCTTT. The variable domain in full, completed from reference TRBV7-2 and TRBJ1-1, reads GAGVSQSPSNKVTEKGKDVELRCDPISGHTALYWYRQSLGQGLEFLIYFQGNSAPDKSGLPSDRFSAERTGGSVSTLTIQRTQQEDSAVYLCASSLVARLLNTEAFFGQGTRLTVV.

The genes are TRBV20-1 and TRBJ2-2, with 11 nucleotides matching TRBD2. J was trimmed by 4 bases and V by 3 bases; bases with no gene match: 4. This CDR3 comprises 15 residues. The germline V gene has CDR1 DFQATT and CDR2 SNEGSKA (reference sequence). DNA for the CDR3: TGCAGTGCTAGTTTAGCGGGGGGGGGCACCGGGGAGCTGTTTTTT. Translating gives CSASLAGGGTGELFF.

The genes are TRBV6-1 and TRBJ1-5; D ambiguous. CDR3 length: 14 residues. Trimming took off 2 bases at V and 10 bases at J, with 15 bases between the two ends. The germline V gene encodes CDR1 MNHNS and CDR2 SASEGT. The DNA of the CDR3 is TGTGCCAGCAGTGAATCCCCCCTTCTATCCCCCCAGCATTTT. Its protein product is CASSESPLLSPQHF.

The chain carries TRBV5-5 and TRBJ1-5; D not certain. This CDR3 is built from 13 residues. V lost 4 bases, J lost 5 bases, and 10 bases lay in between. Germline loops: CDR1 SGHKS, CDR2 YYEKEE (reference sequence). This chain's CDR3 is CASSEVIDQPQHF. As DNA, the CDR3 is TGTGCCAGCAGCGAGGTTATAGATCAGCCCCAGCATTTT.

The chain is built from TRBV5-1 and TRBJ2-3; 8 bases are shared with TRBD2. Per germline, CDR1 SGHRS and CDR2 YFSETQ. V was pared by 1 base and J by 7 bases, with 11 bases of the junction left unmatched. The CDR3 runs 16 residues. CDR3 sequence (DNA): TGCGCCAGCAGCTTGAGGTACGCGGGGGGCCCGAATACGCAGTATTTT. Translating it yields CASSLRYAGGPNTQYF.